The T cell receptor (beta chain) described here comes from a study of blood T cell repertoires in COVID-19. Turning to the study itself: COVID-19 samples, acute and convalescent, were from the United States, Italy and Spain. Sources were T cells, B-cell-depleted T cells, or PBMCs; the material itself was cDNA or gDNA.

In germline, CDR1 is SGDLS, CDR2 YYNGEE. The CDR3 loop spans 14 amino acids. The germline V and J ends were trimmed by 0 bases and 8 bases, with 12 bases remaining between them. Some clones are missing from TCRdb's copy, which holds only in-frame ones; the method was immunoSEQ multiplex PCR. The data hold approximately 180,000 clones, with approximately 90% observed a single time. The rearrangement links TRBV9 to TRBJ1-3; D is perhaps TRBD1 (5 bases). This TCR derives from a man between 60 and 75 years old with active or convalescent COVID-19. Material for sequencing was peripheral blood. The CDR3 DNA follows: TGTGCCAGCAGCGTAGCAGCCTTACAGGACACCATATATTTT. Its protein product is CASSVAALQDTIYF.